This T cell receptor beta chain was identified in a study of regulatory T cells in long-lasting Graves disease. TCR beta libraries were built with iRepertoire HTBI primers and Arm-PCR of CDR3 regions. TCRdb itself ran the multiplex PCR reads through MiXCR, one entry per CDR3 protein. There are 250,000 or so distinct CDR3 sequences in the sample; 18% occur only once, and 12% to 15% lies in the top ten. A word on this clonotype: Antigen specificity is unknown.

V lost 6 bases and J lost 5; bases outside the gene matches: 11. The germline gives CDR1 DFQATT, CDR2 SNEGSKA (reference sequence). CDR3 size: 14 residues. The time point: newly diagnosed GD, antithyroid drugs for less than 3 months. RNA extracted from PBMCs served as the sequencing template. Diagnosis followed American Thyroid Association guidelines for Graves' disease. Overall study results and limits: Those with persistent Graves' had less TCR diversity than newly diagnosed patients.

These data are also associated with another study on T cells in Graves' hyperthyroidism and ophthalmopathy.

This clonotype originated in a woman in her twenties or thirties with Graves disease. Source: peripheral blood mononuclear cells (PBMCs), taken at new diagnosis, from a patient treated with antithyroid drugs. This chain joins TRBV20-1 and TRBJ1-1, with 8 bases lining up with TRBD1. The CDR3 DNA reads TGCAGTGCCCTCCCGACAGGGGTGATGACTGAAGCTTTCTTT. This translates into CSALPTGVMTEAFF.